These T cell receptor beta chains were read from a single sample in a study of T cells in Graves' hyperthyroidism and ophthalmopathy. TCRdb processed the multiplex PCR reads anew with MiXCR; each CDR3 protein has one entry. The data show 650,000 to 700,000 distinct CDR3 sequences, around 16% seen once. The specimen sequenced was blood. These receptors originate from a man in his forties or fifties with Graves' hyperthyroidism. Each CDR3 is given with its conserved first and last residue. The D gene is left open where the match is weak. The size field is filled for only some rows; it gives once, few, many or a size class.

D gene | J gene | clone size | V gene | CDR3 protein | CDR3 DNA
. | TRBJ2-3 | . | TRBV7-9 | CASSSLGGGGTDTQYF | TGTGCCAGCAGCTCCCTGGGAGGGGGAGGCACAGATACGCAGTATTTT
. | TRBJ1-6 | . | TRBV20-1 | CSARGTVDNSPLHF | TGCAGTGCTAGAGGGACGGTTGATAATTCACCCCTCCACTTT
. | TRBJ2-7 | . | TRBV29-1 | CSVEDLYEQYF | TGCAGCGTTGAAGATCTTTACGAGCAGTACTTC
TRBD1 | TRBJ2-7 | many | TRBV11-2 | CASSAPGTGTYEQYF | TGTGCCAGCAGCGCCCCCGGGACAGGAACCTACGAGCAGTACTTC
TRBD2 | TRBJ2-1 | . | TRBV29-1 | CSVETGGIEQFF | TGCAGCGTTGAAACGGGAGGGATTGAGCAGTTCTTC
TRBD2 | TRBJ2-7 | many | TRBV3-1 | CASSQDQSGGEQYF | TGTGCCAGCAGCCAAGATCAATCGGGGGGAGAGCAGTACTTC
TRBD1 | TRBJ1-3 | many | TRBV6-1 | CASSSHRGRGNTIYF | TGTGCCAGCAGCTCCCACAGGGGCCGGGGAAACACCATATATTTT
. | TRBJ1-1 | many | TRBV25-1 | CASSWTMNTEAFF | TGTGCCAGCAGCTGGACAATGAACACTGAAGCTTTCTTT
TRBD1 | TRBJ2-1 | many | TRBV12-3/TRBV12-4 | CASSKTGGPYNEQFF | TGTGCCAGCAGCAAAACAGGGGGCCCCTACAATGAGCAGTTCTTC
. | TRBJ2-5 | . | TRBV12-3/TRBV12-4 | CASSLGHPRETQYF | TGTGCCAGCAGTTTAGGTCACCCCCGAGAGACCCAGTACTTC
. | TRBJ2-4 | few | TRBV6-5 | CASSYQRGGDIQYF | TGTGCCAGCAGTTACCAGAGGGGGGGAGACATTCAGTACTTC
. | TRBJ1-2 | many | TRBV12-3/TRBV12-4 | CASRGTPNYGYTF | TGTGCCAGCCGTGGCACCCCTAACTATGGCTACACCTTC
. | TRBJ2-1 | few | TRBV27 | CASSLSGPSSHNEQFF | TGTGCCAGCAGTTTATCAGGGCCAAGCTCCCACAATGAGCAGTTCTTC
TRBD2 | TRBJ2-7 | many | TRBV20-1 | CSAYVAGVSYEQYF | TGCAGTGCTTATGTAGCGGGAGTGTCCTACGAGCAGTACTTC
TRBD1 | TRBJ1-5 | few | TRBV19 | CASSQWTGGADQPQHF | TGTGCCAGTAGTCAATGGACAGGGGGCGCGGATCAGCCCCAGCATTTT
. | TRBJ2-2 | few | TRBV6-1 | CASSYSVGTRTGELFF | TGTGCCAGCAGTTATAGTGTAGGAACGAGGACCGGGGAGCTGTTTTTT
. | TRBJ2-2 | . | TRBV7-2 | CASSLGPPGELFF | TGTGCCAGCAGCTTAGGACCGCCCGGGGAGCTGTTTTTT
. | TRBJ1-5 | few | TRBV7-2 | CASSLSGQGYQPQHF | TGTGCCAGCAGCTTAAGCGGGCAGGGGTATCAGCCCCAGCATTTT
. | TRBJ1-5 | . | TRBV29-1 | CSWGGDWSNQPQHF | TGCAGCTGGGGAGGGGATTGGAGCAATCAGCCCCAGCATTTT
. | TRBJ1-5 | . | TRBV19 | CASSVMMGEYYSNQPQHF | TGTGCCAGTAGTGTCATGATGGGGGAGTACTATAGCAATCAGCCCCAGCATTTT
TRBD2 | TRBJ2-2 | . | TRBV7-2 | CASSLALAGNTGELFF | TGTGCCAGCAGCTTAGCGCTAGCGGGAAACACCGGGGAGCTGTTTTTT